One and the same sample provided the 30 T cell receptor beta chains below, sequenced in a study of T cells expressing NK-cell markers. No DNA is given; TCRdb re-called the 5' RACE reads and lists each CDR3 protein once. The sample totals 550,000 or so distinct CDR3 sequences. Sequencing was carried out using blood T cells: a sorted CD56 or NKG2C T cell subset, CD4+ or CD8+ T cells, or bulk PBMC T cells (not recorded which). These receptors came from a man aged 18-30 years in good health.

The V gene is TRBV20-1, the J gene TRBJ2-2; the TRBD2 assignment by TCRdb is unverifiable without DNA. Per the germline V gene, CDR1 is DFQATT and CDR2 is SNEGSKA (reference sequence). CDR3 length equals 15 residues. The chain's CDR3 is CSAREFAGGAGELFF.

The V gene is TRBV27, the J gene TRBJ1-1; TCRdb names TRBD1, which stays unverified in the absence of DNA. CDR3 length: 16 amino acids. Looked up from germline, CDR1 is MNHEY and CDR2 is SMNVEV (reference sequence). This CDR3 is CASSSPGQGFRVEAFF.

The chain links TRBV7-2 to TRBJ2-5; TCRdb proposes TRBD2, but this gene call is untestable without DNA. Per germline, CDR1 SGHTA and CDR2 FQGNSA. The CDR3 has 14 amino acids. CDR3 sequence reads: CASAGRALQETQYF.

The CDR3 spells CASSQDRSLAAEAFF. The chain links TRBV4-1 to TRBJ1-1. Germline V gene data show CDR1 as MGHRA and CDR2 as YSYEKL. The length of the CDR3 is 15 residues.

The chain is built from TRBV11-3 and TRBJ2-1; lacking DNA, the TRBD2 call made by TCRdb goes unchecked. This CDR3 has 15 amino acids. Germline V gene lookup returns CDR1 SGHNT and CDR2 YENEEA. The chain's CDR3 is CASSLQPGLGNEQFF.

The chain recombines TRBV30 with TRBJ2-1. The germline V gene has CDR1 GTSNPN and CDR2 SVGIG (reference sequence). The CDR3 extends over 14 amino acids. The CDR3 protein is CAWSVESSYNEQFF. Full variable domain (missing parts from reference TRBV30 and TRBJ2-1): SQTIHQWPATLVQPVGSPLSLECTVEGTSNPNLYWYRQAAGRGLQLLFYSVGIGQISSEVPQNLSASRPQDRQFILSSKKLLLSDSGFYLCAWSVESSYNEQFFGPGTRLTVL.

This chain links TRBV14 with TRBJ2-7. This CDR3 spans 15 amino acids. Germline loops: CDR1 SGHDN, CDR2 FVKESK. The CDR3 spells CASSQTPVGFYEQYF.

The V and J genes are TRBV7-6 and TRBJ2-7; absent DNA, TCRdb's TRBD2 call cannot be checked. This CDR3 comprises 17 residues. Germline CDR1 and CDR2: SGHVS and FNYEAQ. Here the CDR3 reads CASSLAWGKAGMYEQYF.

This sequence joins TRBV29-1 and TRBJ2-1; TCRdb calls TRBD2, which cannot be checked without DNA. This CDR3 is built from 15 residues. Germline values: CDR1 SQVTM, CDR2 ANQGSEA. CDR3 amino acids: CSVVVASGMWGEQFF.

This rearrangement joins TRBV25-1 to TRBJ2-5; TCRdb selects TRBD2, and the lack of DNA leaves this call unchecked. Germline CDR1 reads MGHDK; CDR2 reads SYGVNS. The CDR3 has 13 residues. CDR3 sequence reads: CASAGLAQETQYF.

This rearrangement joins TRBV6-1 to TRBJ1-1; TCRdb returns TRBD1, unconfirmable since there is no DNA. This CDR3 has 13 residues. Germline CDR1 MNHNS, CDR2 SASEGT. The CDR3 sequence is CASSTRGDTEAFF.

V is TRBV4-1 and J is TRBJ2-1; the D gene TCRdb calls, TRBD2, cannot be checked with no DNA. Germline values: CDR1 MGHRA, CDR2 YSYEKL. The CDR3 spans 16 residues. CDR3 amino acids: CASSHGGEAPYNEQFF.

The chain's CDR3 is CASSQLNGGAEETQYF. The V gene is TRBV4-2, the J gene TRBJ2-5; with no DNA, the TCRdb D assignment of TRBD1 cannot be verified. The CDR3 length is 16 residues. The germline gives CDR1 LGHNA, CDR2 YNFKEQ.

The V and J genes are TRBV6-2 or TRBV6-3 and TRBJ1-5. CDR1 is MNHEY and CDR2 is SVGEGT in the germline V gene. CDR3 length: 20 amino acids. The CDR3 here is CASSYHREGARVLSNQPQHF.

The rearrangement links TRBV7-2 to TRBJ2-3; without DNA, the TCRdb call of TRBD2 cannot be checked. CDR3 size: 14 residues. Germline-derived CDR1 and CDR2 are SGHTA and FQGNSA. The CDR3 loop reads CASRAGLYTDTQYF.

The chain recombines TRBV20-1 with TRBJ2-5; TCRdb's D gene call, TRBD1, goes unchecked for lack of DNA. CDR3 length: 12 residues. Germline V gene data show CDR1 as DFQATT and CDR2 as SNEGSKA (reference sequence). CDR3 sequence: CSARGQGVLQYF.

The rearrangement links TRBV20-1 to TRBJ2-1; TCRdb indicates TRBD2, and absent DNA this call remains unverified. The CDR3 contains 16 residues. The germline V gene encodes CDR1 DFQATT and CDR2 SNEGSKA (reference sequence). The CDR3 is CSARGLAGTNYNEQFF.

The rearrangement uses TRBV9 and TRBJ2-1. The V gene's germline CDR1 is SGDLS and CDR2 YYNGEE. The length of the CDR3 is 13 residues. CDR3 residues: CASSVGGLREQFF. Filled out from reference TRBV9 and TRBJ2-1, the complete variable domain reads DSGVTQTPKHLITATGQRVTLRCSPRSGDLSVYWYQQSLDQGLQFLIQYYNGEERAKGNILERFSAQQFPDLHSELNLSSLELGDSALYFCASSVGGLREQFFGPGTRLTVL.

The chain joins TRBV5-5 to TRBJ2-1; the D call from TCRdb, TRBD1, cannot be confirmed without DNA. The CDR3 extends over 15 amino acids. Germline CDR1 SGHKS, CDR2 YYEKEE (reference sequence). The CDR3 spells CASSYRDRGLDEQFF.

J is TRBJ2-1 and V is TRBV2. Germline CDR1 reads SNHLY; CDR2 reads FYNNEI. The CDR3 has 15 residues. This chain's CDR3 is CASRTTISSYNEQFF.

The chain's CDR3 is CAISERSPGTSGSPDTQYF. The chain couples TRBV10-3 to TRBJ2-3; lacking DNA, the TRBD2 call made by TCRdb goes unchecked. Germline CDR1 ENHRY, CDR2 SYGVKD. CDR3 size: 19 residues.

The chain is built from TRBV6-5 and TRBJ1-2. The germline V gene encodes CDR1 MNHEY and CDR2 SVGAGI. The CDR3 loop spans 12 amino acids. The CDR3 here is CASSRVGLGYTF.

This rearrangement joins TRBV7-9 to TRBJ1-1; no DNA is available, so the TRBD1 call from TCRdb remains unchecked. The CDR3 extends over 14 amino acids. Germline V gives CDR1 SEHNR, CDR2 FQNEAQ (reference sequence). The chain's CDR3 is CASSSVVGDTEAFF.

This chain connects TRBV4-3 to TRBJ2-3; TCRdb picks TRBD2, but there is no DNA to check that call. Germline CDR1 and CDR2: LGHNA and YSLEER. This CDR3 is built from 16 residues. CDR3 region: CASSQGGLAVTDTQYF.

The rearrangement uses TRBV5-5 and TRBJ2-3; TCRdb outputs TRBD2, but without DNA this stays unchecked. Germline CDR1 SGHKS, CDR2 YYEKEE (reference sequence). The CDR3 runs 15 residues. CDR3 amino acids: CASTLGTPQMGTQYF.

This chain connects TRBV4-2 to TRBJ2-1; with no DNA, the TCRdb D assignment of TRBD2 cannot be verified. Germline CDR1 reads LGHNA; CDR2 reads YNFKEQ. CDR3 length: 16 amino acids. The CDR3 loop is CASSRHNSGANNEQFF.

This chain links TRBV20-1 with TRBJ1-5; TCRdb lists TRBD1, though no DNA is available to test this call. The germline gives CDR1 DFQATT, CDR2 SNEGSKA (reference sequence). This CDR3 region has 14 residues. CDR3 residues: CSALQGRSNQPQHF.

The rearrangement uses TRBV27 and TRBJ2-7; TCRdb's D gene call, TRBD2, goes unchecked for lack of DNA. The CDR3 is 13 residues long. In germline, CDR1 is MNHEY, CDR2 SMNVEV (reference sequence). CDR3: CASGGGSGYEQYF.

The V and J genes are TRBV20-1 and TRBJ1-5; the D call from TCRdb, TRBD1, cannot be confirmed without DNA. CDR1 DFQATT and CDR2 SNEGSKA come from the germline V gene (reference sequence). This CDR3 comprises 13 residues. CDR3 residues: CSARGQFSQPQHF.

J is TRBJ1-4 and V is TRBV7-2; TCRdb names TRBD1, which stays unverified in the absence of DNA. The CDR3 covers 13 residues. Germline V gene sequence: CDR1 SGHTA, CDR2 FQGNSA. This CDR3 reads CASSMTGIEKLFF.